This TCR beta chain was recovered during a study of technical replicates of blood from a handful of donors. Sequencing used immunoSEQ multiplex PCR; TCRdb keeps in-frame clones, though not all of them. The sample consists of about 75,000 clones, approximately 96% of them appearing once. CDR3 length: 11 residues. Between the trimmed V and J ends, which lost 1 base and 11 bases, there was a span of 5 bases. The germline gives CDR1 SEHNR, CDR2 FQNEAQ (reference sequence). The material sequenced was T cells isolated from PBMCs. The rearrangement uses TRBV7-9 and TRBJ1-4; D is ambiguous. This TCR was sampled from a human donor in good health. As DNA, the CDR3 is TGTGCCAGCAGCTTAGTTGAGAAACTGTTTTTT. Translated: CASSLVEKLFF.